The sequence of this T cell receptor (beta chain) was determined in a study of blood T cell repertoires in COVID-19. At the level of the study: From T cells, B-cell-depleted T cells, or PBMCs came the material, which was cDNA or gDNA.

Original analysis: Quantification of nucleated cells was approximated via reference gene primer amplification. The table came from immunoSEQ multiplex PCR; TCRdb's copy has only in-frame clones and leaves some out. That table is the source of V, J and clone size, and D and trimming were worked out from the DNA. Here the sample spans over 150,000 clones, 75% to 90% being singletons. The CDR3 loop spans 13 amino acids. Germline lookup yields CDR1 ENHRY and CDR2 SYGVKD. The ends were cut back, 3 bases at V and 10 bases at J, with 12 bases in the middle. Sequenced input: peripheral blood. The V gene is TRBV10-3, the J gene TRBJ1-4; D might be TRBD1 (5 bases). The TCR sequence derives from a man aged 25 to 40 with acute or convalescent COVID-19. The chain's CDR3 is CAISESAGPKLFF. CDR3 in DNA: TGTGCCATCAGTGAAAGTGCAGGGCCAAAACTGTTTTTT.